Described below is a single T cell receptor beta chain sequence and its context. As yet, its antigen is unknown. The ends lost 8 bases at V and 7 bases at J; junction bases unmatched: 9. CDR3 size: 13 residues. Germline CDR1 reads MNHEY; CDR2 reads SMNVEV (reference sequence). The data stem from a study of vaccination and CD4 T cells after COVID-19. Overall study context: The study enrolled six male and four female convalescents, two of whom were Hispanic.

From the PCR reads, TCRdb called clonotypes with MiXCR, one entry per CDR3 protein. The sample shows about 21,000 distinct CDR3 sequences, more than 45% of them seen only once. Study-level findings and limits: Convalescent patients' clones that were vaccine-specific were spike mono-reactive in 304 of 307 cases. SARS-CoV-2-reactive clonotype medians increased from about 20 to 38, not significantly.

The chain couples TRBV27 to TRBJ2-5, with TRBD2 matching over 8 bases. This specimen was CD4+ T cells from blood, taken before SARS-CoV-2 vaccination. This receptor was obtained from a human donor who had recovered from COVID-19. DNA of the CDR3: TGTGCCAGCCCTAAGCGGGAGAGAGGGACCCAGTACTTC. Its translation is CASPKRERGTQYF.